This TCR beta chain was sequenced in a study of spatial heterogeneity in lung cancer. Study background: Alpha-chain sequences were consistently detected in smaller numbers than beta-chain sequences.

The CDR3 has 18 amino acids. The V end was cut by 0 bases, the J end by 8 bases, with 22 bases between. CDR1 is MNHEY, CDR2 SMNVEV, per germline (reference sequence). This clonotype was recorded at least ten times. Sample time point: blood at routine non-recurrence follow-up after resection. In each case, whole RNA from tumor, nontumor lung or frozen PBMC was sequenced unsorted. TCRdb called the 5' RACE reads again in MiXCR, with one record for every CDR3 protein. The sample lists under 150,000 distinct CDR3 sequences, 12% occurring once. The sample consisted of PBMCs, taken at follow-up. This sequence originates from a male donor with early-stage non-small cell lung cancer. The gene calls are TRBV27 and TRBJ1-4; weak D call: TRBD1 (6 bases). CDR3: CASSLSRSAGGPGEKLFF. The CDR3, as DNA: TGTGCCAGCAGTTTATCGCGCTCCGCGGGGGGGCCAGGGGAAAAACTGTTTTTT.